These 5 T cell receptor beta chains share one sample of origin, sequenced in a study of blood T cell repertoires in COVID-19. The method was immunoSEQ multiplex PCR; TCRdb's version includes in-frame clones alone and lacks a portion of them. Of hundreds of thousands of clones listed, more than 75% are singletons. The sequenced material came from peripheral blood. The receptors shown here come from a man older than 75 with acute or convalescent COVID-19.

The chain joins TRBV10-3 to TRBJ2-7, with 12 bases fitting TRBD2. J gave up 7 bases and V 0 bases, and 7 bases lay outside the gene matches. Germline V lookup: CDR1 ENHRY, CDR2 SYGVKD. The CDR3 runs to 16 residues. The CDR3 sequence: CAISESKLAGGVEQYV. The CDR3 nucleotides are TGTGCCATCAGTGAGTCCAAACTAGCGGGAGGAGTGGAGCAGTACGTC.

This rearrangement joins TRBV7-2 to TRBJ1-5; D remains ambiguous. CDR1 and CDR2 (germline): SGHTA, FQGNSA. V lost 2 bases, J lost 3 bases, and 11 bases lay in between. CDR3 length equals 15 residues. As DNA, the CDR3 is TGTGCCAGCAGCTTACGGCAGGCTGACAATCAGCCCCAGCATTTT. Translating gives CASSLRQADNQPQHF. The full variable domain, its missing parts supplied by reference TRBV7-2 and TRBJ1-5, is GAGVSQSPSNKVTEKGKDVELRCDPISGHTALYWYRQSLGQGLEFLIYFQGNSAPDKSGLPSDRFSAERTGGSVSTLTIQRTQQEDSAVYLCASSLRQADNQPQHFGDGTRLSIL.

This chain joins TRBV19 and TRBJ2-7, with D perhaps matching TRBD2 (6 bases). Germline loops: CDR1 LNHDA, CDR2 SQIVND (reference sequence). The V gene lost 11 bases and the J gene lost 2 bases, with 25 bases spanning the gap. The CDR3 runs 16 residues. CDR3 amino acids: CAGLNFDSPPTYEQYV. The DNA of the CDR3 is TGTGCCGGACTAAACTTCGACAGCCCTCCCACCTACGAGCAGTACGTC.

This chain connects TRBV7-9 to TRBJ1-1; D is perhaps TRBD1 (5 bases). The CDR3 is 15 amino acids. The V and J ends lost 2 bases and 0 bases respectively, with 10 bases between them. In germline, CDR1 is SEHNR, CDR2 FQNEAQ (reference sequence). The CDR3 DNA sequence: TGTGCCAGCAGCTTACTCGCGGGGGTGAACACTGAAGCTTTCTTT. This translates into CASSLLAGVNTEAFF.

The chain uses TRBV5-8 and TRBJ2-2; 10 nucleotides match TRBD1. V dropped 2 bases and J dropped 4; count of bases not matched to a gene: 8. The CDR3 has 17 residues. Germline V gene sequence: CDR1 SGHTS, CDR2 YDEGEE. CDR3: CASSFDRGQKSTGELFF. For the CDR3, the DNA is TGTGCCAGCAGCTTCGACAGGGGGCAGAAAAGCACCGGGGAGCTGTTTTTT.